The 15 T cell receptor beta chains below come from one sample, sequenced in a study of shared clonotypes between healthy human individuals. The data were produced by immunoSEQ multiplex PCR, yet TCRdb's version contains in-frame clones alone and is incomplete. The profile shows roughly 86,000 clones, 68% of them singletons. The sequencing input was memory CD8+ T cells sorted from blood. Subset noted: CD45RO+ cells pooled with CCR7-negative TemRA cells. Receptor source: a man in his thirties or forties in good health.

This clone turned up a few times. The chain combines TRBV7-6 with TRBJ2-1, with D tentatively TRBD1 (5 bases). Trimming shortened V by 1 base and J by 8 bases, and 9 bases separated the two germline ends. Looked up from germline, CDR1 is SGHVS and CDR2 is FNYEAQ. The CDR3 has 13 amino acids. This chain's CDR3 is CASSLGQSHEQFF. CDR3 bases: TGTGCCAGCAGCTTAGGACAGTCCCATGAGCAGTTCTTC.

V usage is TRBV29-1 and J usage is TRBJ2-4, with 11 bases that match TRBD2. J lost 4 bases, V lost 4 bases, and 15 bases had no gene match. CDR1 is SQVTM and CDR2 is ANQGSEA in the germline V gene. The CDR3 runs 18 residues. The CDR3 sequence: CSVGRTALSGREKNIQYF. In DNA form, the CDR3 reads TGCAGCGTTGGAAGGACAGCGCTTAGCGGGAGGGAGAAAAACATTCAGTACTTC.

The chain links TRBV11-2 to TRBJ2-2; maybe TRBD1 (6 bases). Per germline, CDR1 SGHAT and CDR2 FQNNGV. Deletions cut 0 bases from V and 3 bases from J, with 20 bases between. The CDR3 is made up of 19 amino acids. The CDR3 coding sequence is TGTGCCAGCAGCTTAGACCCCCCTTACAGGGCAGGATACACCGGGGAGCTGTTTTTT. Its translation is CASSLDPPYRAGYTGELFF. The full variable domain, in which reference TRBV11-2 and TRBJ2-2 provide the parts outside the CDR3, is EAGVAQSPRYKIIEKRQSVAFWCNPISGHATLYWYQQILGQGPKLLIQFQNNGVVDDSQLPKDRFSAERLKGVDSTLKIQPAKLEDSAVYLCASSLDPPYRAGYTGELFFGEGSRLTVL.

This clone was seen a handful of times. This sequence joins TRBV18 and TRBJ1-1; tentatively, D is TRBD1 (5 bases). The CDR3 has 14 amino acids. CDR1 is KGHSH, CDR2 LQKENI, per germline. V was cut by 8 bases and J by 10 bases, with 23 bases left in between. The CDR3 loop is CASTLDGGLRRAFF. The CDR3 nucleotides read TGTGCCAGCACCCTAGATGGGGGGTTGAGGAGAGCTTTCTTT.

This CDR3 reads CASRGQSYEQYF. CDR3 bases: TGTGCCAGCAGAGGTCAGTCCTACGAGCAGTACTTC. This sequence joins TRBV7-9 and TRBJ2-7; D is uncertain. Per the germline V gene, CDR1 is SEHNR and CDR2 is FQNEAQ (reference sequence). This CDR3 contains 12 residues. Trimming took off 6 bases at V and 1 base at J, with 7 bases between the two ends.

The chain couples TRBV9 to TRBJ2-2, with 7 nucleotides matching TRBD2. Germline V CDR1 and CDR2: SGDLS, YYNGEE. V was pared by 3 bases and J by 2 bases, with 10 bases of the junction left unmatched. This CDR3 has 17 residues. CDR3 in DNA: TGTGCCAGCAGCGGACCCCGGGGAGGGCCAAACACCGGGGAGCTGTTTTTT. Residues: CASSGPRGGPNTGELFF.

For this clone: The same CDR3 also results from other DNA sequences found in this sample. The genes are TRBV19 and TRBJ2-3; D call uncertain. Germline V lookup: CDR1 LNHDA, CDR2 SQIVND (reference sequence). Trimming removed 3 bases from V and 2 bases from J, with 3 bases in between. The CDR3 length is 12 residues. This CDR3 is CASSISTDTQYF. Written as DNA, the CDR3 is TGTGCCAGTAGTATCTCCACAGATACGCAGTATTTT.

This chain connects TRBV28 to TRBJ1-2, with D unresolved. Germline lookup yields CDR1 MDHEN and CDR2 SYDVKM. Trimming cost V 2 bases and J 4 bases, with 11 bases left between them. The length of the CDR3 is 14 residues. In nucleotides, the CDR3 is TGTGCCAGCAGTTTAGCGGCCAGAATCTATGGCTACACCTTC. This translates into CASSLAARIYGYTF.

The V call is TRBV6-1, the J call TRBJ2-6; no firm D call. Trimming took 8 bases from V and 2 from J, leaving 10 bases between them. CDR1 is MNHNS and CDR2 is SASEGT in the germline V gene. The CDR3 contains 14 residues. This CDR3 is CASRTDTGANVLTF. The CDR3 bases are TGTGCCAGCCGGACCGATACTGGGGCCAACGTCCTGACTTTC.

This clone was observed at least ten times. This CDR3 is also generated by other DNA sequences in the sample. The J gene is TRBJ2-7, the V gene TRBV9; 8 positions match TRBD1. The CDR3 is 14 residues long. Germline-derived CDR1 and CDR2 are SGDLS and YYNGEE. V dropped 2 bases and J dropped 3; count of bases not matched to a gene: 4. The CDR3 nucleotides are TGTGCCAGCAGCGTCGGAGGACAGGGCTACGAGCAGTACTTC. Residues: CASSVGGQGYEQYF. The full variable domain, with the rest looked up from reference TRBV9 and TRBJ2-7, is DSGVTQTPKHLITATGQRVTLRCSPRSGDLSVYWYQQSLDQGLQFLIQYYNGEERAKGNILERFSAQQFPDLHSELNLSSLELGDSALYFCASSVGGQGYEQYFGPGTRLTVT.

The chain is built from TRBV5-1 and TRBJ2-3; D might be TRBD2 (7 bases). V was shortened by 4 bases and J by 6 bases, with 18 bases between the two germline ends. CDR1 and CDR2 from the germline V gene are SGHRS and YFSETQ. CDR3 length: 15 amino acids. CDR3 sequence (DNA): TGCGCCAGCAGCCTAGGGGGGGTTTCGGCTGATACGCAGTATTTT. Translation gives CASSLGGVSADTQYF.

The chain links TRBV27 to TRBJ1-3; D ambiguous. The V end was cut by 5 bases, the J end by 1 base, with 15 bases between. The germline V gene encodes CDR1 MNHEY and CDR2 SMNVEV (reference sequence). The CDR3 sequence is 16 residues long. The CDR3 DNA is TGTGCCAGCAGTCCTTACCCCAGTTGGTCTGGAAACACCATATATTTT. This gives the protein CASSPYPSWSGNTIYF.

This clone was counted once. Since a much larger clone is just one base distant, this may be a read error. V gene TRBV27 combines with J gene TRBJ1-1, with D tentatively TRBD1 (5 bases). CDR3 length equals 17 residues. The V gene lost 5 bases and the J gene lost 2 bases, with 21 bases spanning the gap. Germline-derived CDR1 and CDR2 are MNHEY and SMNVEV (reference sequence). This chain's CDR3 is CASSPTEIILTNTEAFF. The CDR3 bases are TGTGCCAGCAGTCCGACAGAGATTATCCTGACCAACACTGAAGCTTTCTTT.

V and J are TRBV25-1 and TRBJ2-3, with 11 bases matching TRBD1. The germline gives CDR1 MGHDK, CDR2 SYGVNS. The CDR3 contains 16 residues. V shed 5 bases and J 4 bases; nucleotides not matched to a gene: 8. CDR3 in amino acids: CASSPPRTGGADTQYF. CDR3 bases: TGTGCCAGCAGTCCCCCCCGGACAGGGGGCGCAGATACGCAGTATTTT. The complete variable domain, with remaining parts taken from reference TRBV25-1 and TRBJ2-3, reads EADIYQTPRYLVIGTGKKITLECSQTMGHDKMYWYQQDPGMELHLIHYSYGVNSTEKGDLSSESTVSRIRTEHFPLTLESARPSHTSQYLCASSPPRTGGADTQYFGPGTRLTVL.

V and J are TRBV7-6 and TRBJ2-1; D could derive from TRBD1 or TRBD2 (5 bases each). The germline gives CDR1 SGHVS, CDR2 FNYEAQ. The CDR3 loop spans 14 amino acids. V lost 6 bases and J 1 base, leaving 10 bases between the germline ends. The CDR3 loop is CASSMGPSYNEQFF. The CDR3 DNA is TGTGCCAGCAGTATGGGACCTTCCTACAATGAGCAGTTCTTC.